The clone carrying this T cell receptor (beta chain) was observed a few times. Its antigen is currently unknown. The CDR3 contains 14 residues. Germline values: CDR1 SGDLS, CDR2 YYNGEE. Losses at the gene ends were 3 bases for V and 9 bases for J; bases not matched to a gene: 5. This record comes from a study of T-cell memory formation after mild COVID-19. Overall study context: TCR clusters largely stayed donor specific.

TCRdb independently ran MiXCR on the 5' RACE reads; one entry per CDR3 protein. This sample carries roughly 50,000 distinct CDR3 sequences, more than 8% of them seen once, and the ten largest clones take more than 0.95%. General observations from the study: Day 15 to 85 contractors were CD4/CD8 balanced; later expanders leaned CD4+.

The receptor comes from a man aged 18 to 29 who had mild COVID-19 (a few samples of this study predate the infection). Cell type and time point are not known. The specimen sequenced was PBMCs or a T cell subset sorted from them (not recorded which). The chain is built from TRBV9 and TRBJ2-1; 11 bases map to TRBD2. CDR3 in DNA: TGTGCCAGCAGCGGACTAGCGGGAACCACTGAGCAGTTCTTC. Amino acid sequence: CASSGLAGTTEQFF. Filled out from reference TRBV9 and TRBJ2-1, the complete variable domain reads DSGVTQTPKHLITATGQRVTLRCSPRSGDLSVYWYQQSLDQGLQFLIQYYNGEERAKGNILERFSAQQFPDLHSELNLSSLELGDSALYFCASSGLAGTTEQFFGPGTRLTVL.